This T cell receptor (beta chain) was sequenced during a study of cytomegalovirus exposure and HLA in healthy donors. The ends lost 5 bases at V and 4 bases at J; junction bases unmatched: 3. The CDR3 is 13 residues long. The germline V gene has CDR1 SEHNR and CDR2 FQNEAQ (reference sequence). The PCR employed 60 Vbeta primers together with 13 Jbeta primers. Using immunoSEQ multiplex PCR, the repertoire was profiled, and TCRdb retains in-frame clones only, with some absent. The sample holds around 100,000 clones, about 86% seen once. The V gene is TRBV7-9, the J gene TRBJ1-1; 8 bases align to TRBD1. The clonotype originates from a woman in her seventies in good health and CMV-seropositive. Sequenced sample: PBMCs. In DNA form, the CDR3 reads TGTGCCAGCAGCCCTACAGGGGGCACTGAAGCTTTCTTT. The encoded protein is CASSPTGGTEAFF.